This entry concerns a single T cell receptor (beta chain). Its antigen remains unidentified. A quantity of roughly 0.5 to 1 ug RNA underwent reverse transcription using random hexamers. Across 54 Vbeta and 13 Jbeta, TCR beta CDR3 was amplified with immunoSEQ multiplex PCR. Each CDR3 protein is one row after TCRdb ran MiXCR on the immunoSEQ multiplex PCR reads. The sample lists about 200,000 distinct CDR3 sequences; roughly 90% were seen once. This entry belongs to a study of CD8 T cells in Susac syndrome. Notes on the study in general: That the number of individuals in its TCR sequencing and HLA analysis was relatively small was acknowledged by the study. In Susac syndrome, CD4+ T cell repertoires lacked any clonal expansion.

TEMRA cells were FACS-enriched, with CD8+ and CD4+ T cells isolated negatively. The CDR3 is 14 residues long. From germline, CDR1 is LGHDT and CDR2 YNNKEL (reference sequence). V lost 1 base to trimming and J lost 7 bases, with 8 bases between them. This sequence originates from a human donor with Susac syndrome. The chain couples TRBV3-1 to TRBJ1-6; D is perhaps TRBD1 (5 bases). The sequenced material came from CD4+ T cells from PBMCs. The CDR3 nucleotides read TGTGCCAGCAGCCAAGGGGACCCAAATTCACCCCTCCACTTT. It encodes CASSQGDPNSPLHF.